This TCR beta chain was recorded in a study of cytomegalovirus exposure and HLA in healthy donors. Study-level information: Genetic ancestry analysis placed 81% of the roughly 400 donors that were genotyped in the Caucasian-associated cluster.

The germline V and J ends were trimmed by 6 bases and 2 bases, with 11 bases remaining between them. The CDR3 sequence is 14 residues long. Per the germline V gene, CDR1 is MNHNY and CDR2 is SVGAGI (reference sequence). Amplification used 60 Vbeta primers and 13 Jbeta primers. Only in-frame clones appear in the TCRdb table, and some are missing; sequencing was by immunoSEQ multiplex PCR. The repertoire holds roughly 110,000 clones, with 67% as singletons. This TCR derives from a young man in good health and CMV-seropositive. Sequencing was performed on PBMCs. J is TRBJ1-5 and V is TRBV6-6; TRBD1 might be the D (5 bases). DNA for the CDR3: TGTGCCAGCAGAGAAAGCAGGGGCAATCAGCCCCAGCATTTT. It translates to CASRESRGNQPQHF.